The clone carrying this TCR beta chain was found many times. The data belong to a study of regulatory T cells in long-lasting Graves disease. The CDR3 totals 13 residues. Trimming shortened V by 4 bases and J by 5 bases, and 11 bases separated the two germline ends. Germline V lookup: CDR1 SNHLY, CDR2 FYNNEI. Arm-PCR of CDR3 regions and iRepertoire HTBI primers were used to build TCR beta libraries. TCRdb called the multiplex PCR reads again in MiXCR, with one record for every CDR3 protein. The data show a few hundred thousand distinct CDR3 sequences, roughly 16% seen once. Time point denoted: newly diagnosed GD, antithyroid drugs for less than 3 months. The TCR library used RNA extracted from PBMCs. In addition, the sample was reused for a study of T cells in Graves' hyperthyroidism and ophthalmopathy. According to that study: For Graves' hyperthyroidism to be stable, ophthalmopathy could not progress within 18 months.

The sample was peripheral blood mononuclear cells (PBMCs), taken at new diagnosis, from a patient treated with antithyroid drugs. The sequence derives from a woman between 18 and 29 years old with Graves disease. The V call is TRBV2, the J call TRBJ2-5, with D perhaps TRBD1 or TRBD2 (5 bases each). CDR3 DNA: TGTGCCAGCAGTGGGAACTGGGGGGAGACCCAGTACTTC. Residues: CASSGNWGETQYF.